This T cell receptor (beta chain) was profiled in a study of OX40 agonist ivuxolimab in advanced cancers. Study-wide background: Administration of intravenous ivuxolimab to patients occurred every 2 weeks at 0.01 to 10 mg/kg.

Here immunoSEQ multiplex PCR was the method, and the copy in TCRdb shows in-frame clones only, minus some. This sample has 55,000 to 80,000 clones, with almost 85% found just once. Samples of blood were obtained at baseline, on cycle 4 day 1, and on cycle 7 day 1. Remarks on this clone: Its antigen is as yet unknown.

The CDR3 sequence is 15 residues long. The ends were cut back, 0 bases at V and 6 bases at J, with 12 bases in the middle. Germline values: CDR1 LGHNA, CDR2 YSLEER. Whole-study findings and limits: Among the least clonally expanded were partial responders at 0.1-3.0 mg/kg. At doses 0.1 to 3.0 mg/kg, CD4+ and CD8+ clones expanded.

The sequences come from CD4+ or CD8+ T cells sorted from blood, collected in a trial of the OX40 agonist ivuxolimab. The TCR comes from an adult with an advanced solid tumor such as melanoma, head and neck, liver or kidney cancer. V is TRBV4-3 and J is TRBJ2-1; D is possibly TRBD1 (6 bases). CDR3 DNA: TGCGCCAGCAGCCAAGAGTCCAGGGGTGGCAATGAGCAGTTCTTC. Protein product: CASSQESRGGNEQFF.